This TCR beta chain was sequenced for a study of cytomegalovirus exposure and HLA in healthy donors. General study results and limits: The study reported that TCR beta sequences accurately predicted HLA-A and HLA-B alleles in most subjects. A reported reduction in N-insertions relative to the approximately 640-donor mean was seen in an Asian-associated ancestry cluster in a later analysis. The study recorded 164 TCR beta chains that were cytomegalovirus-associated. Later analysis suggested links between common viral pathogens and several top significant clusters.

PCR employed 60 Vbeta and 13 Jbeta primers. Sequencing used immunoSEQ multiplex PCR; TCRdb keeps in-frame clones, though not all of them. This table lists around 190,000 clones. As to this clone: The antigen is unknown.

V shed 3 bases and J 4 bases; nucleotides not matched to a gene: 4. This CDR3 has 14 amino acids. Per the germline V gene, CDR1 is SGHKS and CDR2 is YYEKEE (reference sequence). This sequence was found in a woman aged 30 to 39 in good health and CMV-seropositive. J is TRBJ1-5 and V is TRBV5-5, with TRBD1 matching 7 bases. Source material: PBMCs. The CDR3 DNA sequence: TGTGCCAGCAGCTCCGACAGGGCAAATCAGCCCCAGCATTTT. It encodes CASSSDRANQPQHF.